Listed below are T cell receptor beta chains from one sample, sequenced in a study of Ad26.COV2.S vaccination and SARS-CoV-2 variants. The method was immunoSEQ multiplex PCR; TCRdb's version includes in-frame clones alone and lacks a portion of them. Of 350,000 to 400,000 clones listed, less than 90% were seen once; the top ten hold around 3.4%. The input for sequencing was peripheral blood, taken in a trial of Ad26.COV2.S vaccine versus placebo. The source is a person between 18 and 59 years old who received the Ad26.COV2.S COVID-19 vaccine or a placebo. Both conserved end residues are part of each CDR3.

TRBV7-9,TRBJ2-3,CASSLGTGDADTQYF
TRBV9,TRBJ2-7,CASSPRTGGYEQYF
TRBV4-3,TRBJ1-2,CASSQDGAANYGYTF
TRBV5-1,TRBJ2-5,CASSSDSGNEETQYF
TRBV3-1/TRBV3-2,TRBJ1-4,CASSTMTGCNEKLFF
TRBV7-9,TRBJ2-1,CASSFSGNEQFF
TRBV10-3,TRBJ2-5,CAISDEGLVAETQYF
TRBV18,TRBJ1-5,CASSPGQGVNQPQHF
TRBV6-5,TRBJ1-1,CASRYGRNTEAFF
TRBV19,TRBJ2-7,CASSIRGEQYF
TRBV7-9,TRBJ2-5,CASSTDSQETQYF
TRBV4-1,TRBJ2-7,CASSLATGSLEQYF
TRBV5-6,TRBJ1-1,CASSFGWGIRGVYTEAFF
TRBV4-3,TRBJ1-1,CASSQDLSGRAESLGAFF
TRBV7-9,TRBJ2-5,CASSSRAGTDDQETQYF
TRBV7-2,TRBJ1-1,CASSLVTGEYGGMTEAFF
TRBV2,TRBJ1-1,CASSEARGGAFF
TRBV9,TRBJ1-3,CASSDPDRGGNTIYF
TRBV4-1,TRBJ2-7,CASGFGRGGVYEQYF
TRBV3-1/TRBV3-2,TRBJ2-1,CASSQREGPGNEQFF
TRBV5-6,TRBJ2-1,CASGLTGGSSNEQFF
TRBV4-1,TRBJ2-7,CASSPRTSGGSSYEQYF
TRBV19,TRBJ2-7,CASSNVRTGNYEQYF
TRBV10-1,TRBJ2-5,CASSEGGGAGETQYF
TRBV6-2/TRBV6-3,TRBJ2-3,CASSLAGGPPDTQYF
TRBV10-2,TRBJ2-3,CASSRTPLAGDTQYF
TRBV24-1,TRBJ1-5,CATGSSNQPQHF
TRBV5-4,TRBJ1-1,CASSIDGGDTEAFF
TRBV5-1,TRBJ2-7,CASKDRDTTYEQYF
TRBV5-8,TRBJ1-3,CASTLRTGTGNTIYF
TRBV11-2,TRBJ2-7,CASSLEGTSGVYEQYF
TRBV6-5,TRBJ1-1,CASSSRGDTEAFF
TRBV6-2/TRBV6-3,TRBJ1-2,CASSGQGYGYTF
TRBV11-2,TRBJ1-6,CASRLRTGVNNSPLHF
TRBV7-9,TRBJ1-5,CASSLAGGPYSNQPQHF
TRBV5-4,TRBJ2-7,CASSPGQDTYEQYF
TRBV24-1,TRBJ1-4,CATSDSRQGRGEKLFF
TRBV12-3/TRBV12-4,TRBJ2-7,CASSSTRNYEQYF
TRBV13,TRBJ2-7,CASSRSKTPDGGIYEQYF
TRBV14,TRBJ2-7,CASSRTADRGGSYEQYF
TRBV4-3,TRBJ2-2,CASSQDPRQGANTGELFF
TRBV6-6,TRBJ1-2,CASSTLAGYYGYTF
TRBV2,TRBJ2-2,CASNGNGELFF
TRBV10-1,TRBJ2-3,CASSESGTGDKYF
TRBV3-1/TRBV3-2,TRBJ1-1,CASSQDRGTEAFF
TRBV5-5,TRBJ1-1,CASKWWLNTEAFF
TRBV20-1,TRBJ1-1,CSARDLGVAFF
TRBV30,TRBJ2-6,CAWSSGANVLTF
TRBV2,TRBJ1-4,CASKFGANEKLFF
TRBV6-5,TRBJ2-2,CASSYGATGELFF
TRBV12-3/TRBV12-4,TRBJ1-1,CASTRGGVEAFF